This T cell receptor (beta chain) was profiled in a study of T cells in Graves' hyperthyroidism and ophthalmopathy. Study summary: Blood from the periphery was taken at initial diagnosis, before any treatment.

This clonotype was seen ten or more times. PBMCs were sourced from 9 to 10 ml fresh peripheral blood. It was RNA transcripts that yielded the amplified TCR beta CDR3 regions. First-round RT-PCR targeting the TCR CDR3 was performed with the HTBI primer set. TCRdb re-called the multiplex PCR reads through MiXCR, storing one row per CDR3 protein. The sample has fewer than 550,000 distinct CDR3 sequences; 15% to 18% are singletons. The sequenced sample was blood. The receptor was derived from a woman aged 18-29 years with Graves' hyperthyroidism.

The CDR3 spells CSARVAGQPLGHEQFF. In DNA, the CDR3 is TGCAGTGCTAGAGTCGCGGGACAGCCCTTGGGGCATGAGCAGTTCTTC. V usage is TRBV20-1 and J usage is TRBJ2-1, with a weak D call TRBD1 (7 bases). Germline lookup yields CDR1 DFQATT and CDR2 SNEGSKA (reference sequence). The V end lost 1 base, the J end lost 8 bases, and 21 bases lay between the germline ends. The CDR3 extends over 16 amino acids.